This T cell receptor beta chain was found in a study of OX40 agonist ivuxolimab in advanced cancers. Whole-study context: Patients treated during dose escalation were battling hepatocellular carcinoma, melanoma, renal cell or head and neck cancer.

Losses at the gene ends were 5 bases for V and 2 bases for J; bases not matched to a gene: 7. The CDR3 totals 15 residues. Germline values: CDR1 LNHDA, CDR2 SQIVND (reference sequence). The assay was immunoSEQ multiplex PCR, and TCRdb's table has in-frame clones only and misses some. The sample contains some 44,000 clones, over 75% of which appear only once. With regard to this clone: Its specificity is not known.

Samples of blood were obtained at baseline, on cycle 4 day 1, and on cycle 7 day 1. Study results and caveats: The authors did not determine the antigen specificity of the expanded peripheral T cells.

The rearrangement joins TRBV19 to TRBJ2-3; the match to TRBD1 covers 7 bases. This TCR was recovered from an adult with an advanced solid tumor such as melanoma, head and neck, liver or kidney cancer. The sample was CD4+ or CD8+ T cells sorted from blood, taken in a trial of the OX40 agonist ivuxolimab. This CDR3 reads CASSARDSNTDTQYF. CDR3 DNA sequence: TGTGCCAGTAGTGCCCGGGACAGTAACACAGATACGCAGTATTTT.